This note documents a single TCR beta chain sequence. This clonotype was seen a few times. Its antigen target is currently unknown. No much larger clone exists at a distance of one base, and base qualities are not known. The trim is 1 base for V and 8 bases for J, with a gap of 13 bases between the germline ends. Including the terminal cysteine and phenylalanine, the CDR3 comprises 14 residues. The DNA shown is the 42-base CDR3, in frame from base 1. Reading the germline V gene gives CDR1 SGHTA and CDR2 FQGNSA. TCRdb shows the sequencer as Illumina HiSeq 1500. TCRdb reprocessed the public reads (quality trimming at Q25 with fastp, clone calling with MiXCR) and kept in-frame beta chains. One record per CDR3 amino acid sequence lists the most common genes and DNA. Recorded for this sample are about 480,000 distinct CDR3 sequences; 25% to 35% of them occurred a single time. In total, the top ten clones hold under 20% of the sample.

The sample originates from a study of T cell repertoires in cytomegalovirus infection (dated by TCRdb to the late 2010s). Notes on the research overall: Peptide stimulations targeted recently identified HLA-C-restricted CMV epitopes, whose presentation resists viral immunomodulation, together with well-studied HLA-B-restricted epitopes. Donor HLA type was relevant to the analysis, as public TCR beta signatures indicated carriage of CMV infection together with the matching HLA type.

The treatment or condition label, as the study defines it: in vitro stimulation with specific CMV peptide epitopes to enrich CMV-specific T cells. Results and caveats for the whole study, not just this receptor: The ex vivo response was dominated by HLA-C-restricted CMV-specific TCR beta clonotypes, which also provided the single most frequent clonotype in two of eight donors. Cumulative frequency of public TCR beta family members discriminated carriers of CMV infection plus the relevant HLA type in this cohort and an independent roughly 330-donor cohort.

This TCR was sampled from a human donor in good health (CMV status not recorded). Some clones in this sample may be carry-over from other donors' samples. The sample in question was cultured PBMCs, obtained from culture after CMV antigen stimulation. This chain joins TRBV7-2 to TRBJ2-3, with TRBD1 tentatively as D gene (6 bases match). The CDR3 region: CASSLDWGPVTQYF. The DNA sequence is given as TGTGCCAGCAGCTTAGACTGGGGGCCGGTTACGCAGTATTTT.